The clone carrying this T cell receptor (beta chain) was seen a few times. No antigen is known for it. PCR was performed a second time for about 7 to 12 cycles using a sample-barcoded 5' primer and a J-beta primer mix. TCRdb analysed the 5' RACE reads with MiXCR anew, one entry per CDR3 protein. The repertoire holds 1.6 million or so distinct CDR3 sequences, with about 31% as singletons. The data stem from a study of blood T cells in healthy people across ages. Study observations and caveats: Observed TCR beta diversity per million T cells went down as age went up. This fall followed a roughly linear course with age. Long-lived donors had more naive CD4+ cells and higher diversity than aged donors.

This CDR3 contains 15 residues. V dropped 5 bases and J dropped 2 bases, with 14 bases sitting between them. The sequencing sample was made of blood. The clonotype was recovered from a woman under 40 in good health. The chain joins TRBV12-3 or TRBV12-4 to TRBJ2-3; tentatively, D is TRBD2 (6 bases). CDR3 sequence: CASSRKRAITDTQYF. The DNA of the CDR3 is TGTGCCAGCAGTCGTAAGCGGGCGATCACAGATACGCAGTATTTT.